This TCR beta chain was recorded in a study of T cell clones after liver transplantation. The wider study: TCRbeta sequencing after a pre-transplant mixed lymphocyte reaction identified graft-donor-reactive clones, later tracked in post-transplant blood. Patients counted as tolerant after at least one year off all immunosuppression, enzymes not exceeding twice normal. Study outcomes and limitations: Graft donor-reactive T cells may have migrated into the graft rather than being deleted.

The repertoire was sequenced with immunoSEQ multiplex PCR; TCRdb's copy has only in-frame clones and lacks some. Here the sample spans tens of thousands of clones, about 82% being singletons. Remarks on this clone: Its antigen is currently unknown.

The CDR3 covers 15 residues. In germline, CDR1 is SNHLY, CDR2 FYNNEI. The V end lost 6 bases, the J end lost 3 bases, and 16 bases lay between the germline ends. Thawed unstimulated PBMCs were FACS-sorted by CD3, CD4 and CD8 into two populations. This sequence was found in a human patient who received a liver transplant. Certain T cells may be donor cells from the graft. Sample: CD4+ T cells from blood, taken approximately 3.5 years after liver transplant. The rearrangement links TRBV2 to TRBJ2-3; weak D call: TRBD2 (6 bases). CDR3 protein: CASSPQGGGTDTQYF. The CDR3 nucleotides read TGTGCCAGCAGCCCTCAGGGAGGAGGAACAGATACGCAGTATTTT.